This T cell receptor beta chain derives from a study of cytomegalovirus exposure and HLA in healthy donors. General observations from the study: Reportedly, HLA-A and HLA-B alleles of most subjects were accurately predicted from TCR beta. Within an earlier analysis, most TCR beta V segments proved productive either about 90% or about 30% of the time. Per published reports, the classifier diagnosed cytomegalovirus status with high specificity and sensitivity.

About this clone itself: Its antigen is not identified.

PCR amplification relied on 60 Vbeta primers (plus 13 Jbeta primers). Sequencing used immunoSEQ multiplex PCR; TCRdb keeps in-frame clones, though not all of them. Of about 110,000 clones listed, 74% are singletons. The CDR3 covers 14 residues. The germline CDR1 and CDR2 sequences are KGHSH and LQKENI. V lost 4 bases, J lost 5 bases, and 5 bases stayed unmatched. The rearrangement links TRBV18 to TRBJ2-1; 7 positions agree with TRBD2. This clonotype originated in a man aged 50 or older in good health and CMV-seropositive. Sequencing input: PBMCs. This CDR3 reads CASSLIAGNNEQFF. CDR3 nucleotide sequence: TGTGCCAGCTCACTTATAGCGGGCAACAATGAGCAGTTCTTC.